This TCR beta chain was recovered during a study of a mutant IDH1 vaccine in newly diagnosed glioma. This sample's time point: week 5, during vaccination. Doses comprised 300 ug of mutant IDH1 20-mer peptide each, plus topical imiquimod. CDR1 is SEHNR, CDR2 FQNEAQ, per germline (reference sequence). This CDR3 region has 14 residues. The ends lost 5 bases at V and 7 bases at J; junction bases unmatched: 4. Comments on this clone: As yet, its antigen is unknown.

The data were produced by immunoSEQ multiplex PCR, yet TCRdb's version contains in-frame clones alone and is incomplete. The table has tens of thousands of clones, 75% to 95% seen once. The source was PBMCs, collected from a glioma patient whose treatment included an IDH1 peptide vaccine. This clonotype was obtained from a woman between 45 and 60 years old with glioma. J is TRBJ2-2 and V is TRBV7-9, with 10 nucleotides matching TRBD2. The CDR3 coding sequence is TGTGCCAGCAGCGGGCGACTAGCGGGCGGGGAGCTGTTTTTT. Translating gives CASSGRLAGGELFF. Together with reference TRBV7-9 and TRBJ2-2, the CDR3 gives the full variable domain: DTGVSQNPRHKITKRGQNVTFRCDPISEHNRLYWYRQTLGQGPEFLTYFQNEAQLEKSRLLSDRFSAERPKGSFSTLEIQRTEQGDSAMYLCASSGRLAGGELFFGEGSRLTVL.